This T cell receptor beta chain was retrieved from a study of T cells after yellow fever vaccination. About the study: The fractions with low cell numbers were processed using SMART-Seq v4 Ultra Low Input. Study outcomes and limitations: Reappearance after the booster was observed for most primary-vaccination clones (roughly 96% CD4, roughly 88% CD8).

The CDR3 loop spans 15 amino acids. Germline-derived CDR1 and CDR2 are MDHEN and SYDVKM. V was shortened by 5 bases and J by 2 bases, with 16 bases between the two germline ends. This clonotype came up a few times. Antigen: not known. TCRdb independently ran MiXCR on the 5' RACE reads; one entry per CDR3 protein. The sample yields approximately 260,000 distinct CDR3 sequences, 5.2% seen once. The chain carries TRBV28 and TRBJ2-7, with D perhaps matching TRBD2 (5 bases). The receptor comes from a man in his late teens or twenties who received the YFV17D yellow fever vaccine. The source was CD4+ T cells sorted from PBMCs, collected on the day of the yellow fever booster vaccination. The CDR3 region has the DNA TGTGCCAGCAGTCCTCCGGGAAGAACGGCCTACGAGCAGTACGTC. This sequence encodes CASSPPGRTAYEQYV.